These 4 T cell receptor beta chains were sequenced from one sample in a study of cytomegalovirus exposure and HLA in healthy donors. Assay: immunoSEQ multiplex PCR; the TCRdb copy retains only in-frame clones and omits some. The sample yields about 110,000 clones, approximately 95% seen once. Sequencing input: PBMCs. These receptors came from a woman between 18 and 30 years old in good health and CMV-seronegative.

The chain joins TRBV5-5 to TRBJ2-3; the D gene is possibly TRBD1 (6 bases). Germline CDR1 and CDR2: SGHKS and YYEKEE (reference sequence). Trimming removed 4 bases from V and 0 bases from J, with 12 bases in between. The CDR3 runs to 15 residues. The CDR3 sequence: CASSMGQPSTDTQYF. DNA for the CDR3: TGTGCCAGCAGCATGGGACAACCGAGCACAGATACGCAGTATTTT.

This CDR3 reads CAWIGGTGGGYTF. The CDR3 DNA reads as TGTGCCTGGATAGGAGGGACAGGGGGTGGCTACACCTTC. The J gene is TRBJ1-2, the V gene TRBV30; 11 positions match TRBD1. The CDR3 covers 13 residues. Germline values: CDR1 GTSNPN, CDR2 SVGIG (reference sequence). Germline trimming cut 4 bases from V and 7 bases from J; bases unmatched to any gene: 5.

The rearrangement joins TRBV28 to TRBJ2-3; no clear D gene. The CDR3 sequence is 15 residues long. Germline V lookup: CDR1 MDHEN, CDR2 SYDVKM. V lost 7 bases and J 2 bases, leaving 16 bases between the germline ends. The DNA of the CDR3 is TGTGCCAGCACCCAAGCTGAAGAAGTCACAGATACGCAGTATTTT. Translating it yields CASTQAEEVTDTQYF.

The CDR3 DNA reads TGCGCCAGCAGCTTGGATCGGACACGTTTTTACACCTTC. As protein: CASSLDRTRFYTF. V usage is TRBV5-1 and J usage is TRBJ1-2, with D tentatively TRBD1 (5 bases). Trimming pared 0 bases from V and 11 bases from J, leaving 14 bases between. The CDR3 covers 13 residues. CDR1 is SGHRS, CDR2 YFSETQ, per germline.